The present TCR beta chain was sequenced within a study of blood T cell repertoires in COVID-19. In the study overall: Sources were T cells, B-cell-depleted T cells, or PBMCs; the material itself was cDNA or gDNA.

This clone turned up a few times. Some clones are missing from TCRdb's copy, which holds only in-frame ones; the method was immunoSEQ multiplex PCR. The data contain more than 110,000 clones, about 80% of them singletons. CDR1 and CDR2 (germline): SGDLS, YYNGEE. CDR3 length equals 15 residues. V dropped 4 bases and J dropped 6; count of bases not matched to a gene: 6. The V gene is TRBV9, the J gene TRBJ1-6, with 8 bases matching TRBD1. Material: peripheral blood. The sequence was collected from a human donor in a cohort sampled during active COVID-19. This CDR3 reads CASSLTGGGNSPLHF. The DNA for the CDR3 is TGTGCCAGCAGCCTCACAGGGGGAGGTAATTCACCCCTCCACTTT.